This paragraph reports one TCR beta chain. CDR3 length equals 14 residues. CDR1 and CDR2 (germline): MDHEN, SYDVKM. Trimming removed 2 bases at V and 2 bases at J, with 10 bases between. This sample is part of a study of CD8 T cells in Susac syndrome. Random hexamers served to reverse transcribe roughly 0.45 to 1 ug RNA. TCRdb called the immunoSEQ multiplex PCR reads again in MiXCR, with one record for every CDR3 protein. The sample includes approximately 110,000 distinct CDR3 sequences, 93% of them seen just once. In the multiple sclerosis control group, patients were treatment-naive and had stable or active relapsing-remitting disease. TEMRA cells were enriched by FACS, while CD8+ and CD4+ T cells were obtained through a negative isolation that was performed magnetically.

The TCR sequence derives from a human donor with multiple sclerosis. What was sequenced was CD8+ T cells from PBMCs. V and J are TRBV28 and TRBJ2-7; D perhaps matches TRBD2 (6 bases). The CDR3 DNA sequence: TGTGCCAGCAGTTTAGGGGGGAAACCCTACGAGCAGTACTTC. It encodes CASSLGGKPYEQYF.